The source of this T cell receptor (beta chain) is a study of cytotoxic CD8 clonotypes in ibrutinib-treated CLL. Study information: The sample average was about 240,000 productive templates and roughly 90,000 productive rearrangements.

Study-level points and caveats: At progression, clonality fell back toward baseline after rising at ibrutinib response. Clonality was higher at baseline than in age-matched healthy donors and tracked circulating CD8+ T-cell counts.

Comments on this clone: Its cognate antigen is unknown.

The CDR3 covers 14 residues. V gave up 5 bases and J gave up 4 bases; unmatched junction bases: 7. CDR1 is SGHAT, CDR2 FQDESV, per germline (reference sequence). The repertoire was sequenced with immunoSEQ multiplex PCR; TCRdb's copy has only in-frame clones and lacks some. The top ten hold 5.5% to 8% of the sample, which has approximately 330,000 clones, 70% to 80% seen once. The source of this sequence is a human donor with chronic lymphocytic leukemia. Material: PBMCs, obtained before ibrutinib treatment. The chain links TRBV11-1 to TRBJ1-2, with 7 bases aligning to TRBD1. CDR3 nucleotides: TGTGCCAGCAGCCCAGAGACAGGGTCCTATGGCTACACCTTC. Its protein is CASSPETGSYGYTF.